Listed below are T cell receptor beta chains from one sample, sequenced in a study of CXCR3-negative and CXCR3-positive naive CD8 T cells. TCRdb reprocessed the 5' RACE reads and stores each CDR3 protein as one record, lacking DNA. The sample includes about 150,000 distinct CDR3 sequences. Sequencing was performed on naive CXCR3+ CD8+ T cells from blood. The receptors originated from a human donor in good health. Some clones in this sample may be carry-over from other donors' samples. CDR3s include the opening cysteine and the closing phenylalanine or tryptophan. Fields, in order: V gene, J gene, CDR3 protein.

>TRBV28|TRBJ2-7
CASSYSNSGIEQYF
>TRBV20-1|TRBJ2-1
CSATASTSNEQFF
>TRBV2|TRBJ2-5
CASSEVRLGTQYF
>TRBV28|TRBJ2-3
CASSHRYDTDTQYF
>TRBV20-1|TRBJ2-7
CSASTWNQGFYEQYF
>TRBV9|TRBJ2-5
CASSADSPETQYF
>TRBV3-1|TRBJ2-5
CASSQVSAEGGQETQYF
>TRBV7-8|TRBJ2-5
CASSFPRSGADQETQYF
>TRBV11-2|TRBJ1-2
CASSIGTGSGYTF
>TRBV7-9|TRBJ2-1
CASSLDSYSEQFF
>TRBV6-5|TRBJ2-1
CASSPRDVNEQFF
>TRBV11-2|TRBJ2-1
CASNLAGFYNEQFF
>TRBV20-1|TRBJ2-7
CSARPPDFSTYEQYF
>TRBV12-3/TRBV12-4|TRBJ2-1
CASGRGGASYNEQFF
>TRBV7-9|TRBJ1-1
CASSFGTTEAFF
>TRBV7-9|TRBJ2-7
CASSSTQGTVYEQYF
>TRBV7-9|TRBJ2-1
CASSLGPGTEQFF
>TRBV20-1|TRBJ2-1
CSARDQPSGRPGNEPFF
>TRBV4-3|TRBJ2-3
CASSQESEAGGPYTQYF
>TRBV3-1|TRBJ2-7
CASSYGLGSFYEQYF
>TRBV11-2|TRBJ2-7
CASSLDPYGSTYEQYF
>TRBV6-2/TRBV6-3|TRBJ2-3
CASSRSLDSFTDTQYF
>TRBV10-2|TRBJ2-3
CASSERTGRRVDTQYF
>TRBV5-1|TRBJ2-6
CASSLFGANVLTF
>TRBV7-9|TRBJ1-4
CASSLWGTDEKLFF
>TRBV4-1|TRBJ2-7
CASSPLTSGIRQQYF
>TRBV12-3/TRBV12-4|TRBJ2-5
CASSLGSGETQYF
>TRBV5-1|TRBJ2-7
CASSDPTGTQEDEQYF
>TRBV10-3|TRBJ1-1
CAISEGGTEAFF
>TRBV12-3/TRBV12-4|TRBJ1-5
CASSLSTLAPQHF
>TRBV5-5|TRBJ2-7
CASSLLTSGRYEQYF
>TRBV7-9|TRBJ1-2
CASSRRQGESYNYGYTF
>TRBV7-2|TRBJ2-1
CASSQKDEQFF
>TRBV5-1|TRBJ2-1
CASSLVLAGSYNEQFF
>TRBV4-1|TRBJ2-1
CASSHLGNEQFF
>TRBV5-1|TRBJ2-7
CASSLGGGLAYEQYF
>TRBV7-6|TRBJ1-1
CASRLEPRTEAFF
>TRBV12-3/TRBV12-4|TRBJ1-2
CASSQGALTGYTF
>TRBV4-2|TRBJ2-1
CASSQGLVCNEQFF
>TRBV27|TRBJ1-5
CARSNGGAQHF
>TRBV15|TRBJ2-2
CATSRDYRGTETGELFF